This T cell receptor (beta chain) was recovered during a study of beta chain features in type 1 diabetes. For the study at large: Healthy donors and patients showed comparable age, gender and cell yields. Study-level results: In cDNA sequencing, cells with high TCR expression could be over-represented. Fewer insertions but more deletions were seen at VDJ junctions in type 1 diabetes patients. PCR might preferentially amplify shorter templates, equally in patients and controls. There was a moderate but significant shortening of TCRB CDR3s in all four CD4+ subsets of Type 1 diabetes patients.

Reverse transcription of all isolated RNA meant that expressed TCRB transcripts were sequenced. Method: immunoSEQ multiplex PCR; TCRdb's copy keeps in-frame clones and lacks some. This repertoire shows 300,000 to 350,000 clones, approximately 15% found once; its top ten account for about 0.015%. After removal of 5 bases from V and 3 bases from J, the junction contained 5 bases not matched to a gene. CDR1 SGHAT and CDR2 FQNNGV come from the germline V gene. The CDR3 is 16 residues long. This clone was seen once. What it binds is not known. The chain carries TRBV11-2 and TRBJ1-4, with 11 bases fitting TRBD1. The material sequenced was naive CD4+ T cells from blood. The origin of this receptor is a woman between 18 and 30 years old with type 1 diabetes. CDR3 sequence reads: CASSLGTGGPNEKLFF. CDR3 DNA sequence: TGTGCCAGCAGCCTCGGGACAGGGGGGCCTAATGAAAAACTGTTTTTT.